The next 28 T cell receptor beta chains were all read from a single sample in a study of T cell clonotyping in hematopoietic cell transplantation. TCRdb's copy holds only in-frame clones and misses some; the assay was immunoSEQ multiplex PCR. Of roughly 42,000 clones detected, roughly 92% appear once; the ten largest clones hold more than 0.7%. Sequencing used peripheral blood mononuclear cells. These receptors were obtained from a woman in her 50s in good health. Some clones in this sample may be carry-over from other donors' samples.

The chain is built from TRBV29-1 and TRBJ1-1; D gene uncertain. The germline CDR1 and CDR2 sequences are SQVTM and ANQGSEA. This CDR3 is built from 14 residues. V lost 3 bases to trimming and J lost 4 bases, with 15 bases between them. The CDR3 DNA follows: TGCAGCGTTGAGGCGCGGTTGGCAGGCACTGAAGCTTTCTTT. Amino acid sequence: CSVEARLAGTEAFF.

This clone was counted a few times. This chain uses TRBV20-1 with TRBJ1-3; D not resolved. This CDR3 spans 11 amino acids. Germline values: CDR1 DFQATT, CDR2 SNEGSKA (reference sequence). CDR3 loop: CSLPGGNTIYF. In DNA form, the CDR3 reads TGCAGCCTCCCGGGGGGAAACACCATATATTTT.

This clone was recorded a few times. The chain links TRBV25-1 to TRBJ2-5; 9 nucleotides match TRBD2. The CDR3 contains 16 residues. With 5 bases clipped from V and 1 base from J, the junction kept 8 bases outside the gene matches. Germline V lookup: CDR1 MGHDK, CDR2 SYGVNS. CDR3 protein: CASSFWRGGSQETQYF. CDR3 sequence (DNA): TGTGCCAGCAGTTTCTGGCGGGGGGGGTCCCAAGAGACCCAGTACTTC. The variable domain in full, with the rest retrieved from reference TRBV25-1 and TRBJ2-5, is EADIYQTPRYLVIGTGKKITLECSQTMGHDKMYWYQQDPGMELHLIHYSYGVNSTEKGDLSSESTVSRIRTEHFPLTLESARPSHTSQYLCASSFWRGGSQETQYFGPGTRLLVL.

This chain connects TRBV5-6 to TRBJ1-1; D not certain. Trimming removed 3 bases at V and 5 bases at J, with 8 bases between. This CDR3 has 12 amino acids. The germline gives CDR1 SGHDT, CDR2 YYEEEE. CDR3 nucleotide sequence: TGTGCCAGCAGCTCGGGAGGAACTGAAGCTTTCTTT. Encoded protein: CASSSGGTEAFF.

The J gene is TRBJ1-1, the V gene TRBV5-6, with D tentatively TRBD1 (5 bases). CDR3 length equals 13 residues. Per the germline V gene, CDR1 is SGHDT and CDR2 is YYEEEE. V was cut by 0 bases and J by 3 bases, with 6 bases left in between. Here the CDR3 reads CASSLGGDTEAFF. Written as DNA, the CDR3 is TGTGCCAGCAGCTTGGGGGGGGACACTGAAGCTTTCTTT. The full variable domain, completed using reference TRBV5-6 and TRBJ1-1, is DAGVTQSPTHLIKTRGQQVTLRCSPKSGHDTVSWYQQALGQGPQFIFQYYEEEERQRGNFPDRFSGHQFPNYSSELNVNALLLGDSALYLCASSLGGDTEAFFGQGTRLTVV.

The chain links TRBV5-1 to TRBJ2-3, with D unresolved. Germline loops: CDR1 SGHRS, CDR2 YFSETQ. Trimming removed 1 base at V and 4 bases at J, with 13 bases between. The CDR3 loop spans 15 amino acids. The CDR3 spells CASSLIEPKADTQYF. The CDR3 DNA follows: TGCGCCAGCAGCTTGATTGAGCCCAAGGCAGATACGCAGTATTTT.

The genes are TRBV5-8 and TRBJ2-5; a weak D match, TRBD2 (6 bases). Trimming stripped 3 bases from V and 9 bases from J, with 21 bases between. Germline CDR1 reads SGHTS; CDR2 reads YDEGEE. The CDR3 runs to 15 residues. This CDR3 is CASSSVIGESGAQYF. CDR3 DNA sequence: TGTGCCAGCAGCTCGGTCATAGGAGAGTCGGGGGCCCAGTACTTC.

This clone has only one observation. The V and J genes are TRBV7-9 and TRBJ2-1; no definite D call. This CDR3 is built from 14 residues. V was shortened by 5 bases and J by 3 bases, with 11 bases between the two germline ends. CDR1 and CDR2 from the germline V gene are SEHNR and FQNEAQ (reference sequence). This chain's CDR3 is CASSHQGIYNEQFF. The DNA for the CDR3 is TGTGCCAGCAGCCACCAAGGGATCTACAATGAGCAGTTCTTC.

This chain uses TRBV10-3 with TRBJ1-3; TRBD1 matches 8 bases. After removal of 10 bases from V and 7 bases from J, the junction contained 12 bases not matched to a gene. CDR1 is ENHRY, CDR2 SYGVKD, per germline. The CDR3 runs to 14 residues. The CDR3: CATSGTGRLNTIYF. CDR3 coding DNA: TGTGCCACCTCCGGGACAGGACGTTTGAACACCATATATTTT.

This sequence joins TRBV27 and TRBJ1-4, with 8 bases matching TRBD1. Germline V gene sequence: CDR1 MNHEY, CDR2 SMNVEV (reference sequence). This CDR3 has 13 amino acids. The trim removed 7 bases at V and 7 bases at J, leaving 5 bases unmatched. This CDR3 reads CASTGTGREKLFF. CDR3 bases: TGTGCCAGCACGGGGACAGGACGTGAAAAACTGTTTTTT.

The rearrangement joins TRBV28 to TRBJ1-4; D is unclear. This CDR3 spans 14 amino acids. Per germline, CDR1 MDHEN and CDR2 SYDVKM. The V gene lost 8 bases and the J gene lost 5 bases, with 15 bases spanning the gap. CDR3 loop: CASLPPGWNEKLFF. The DNA of the CDR3 is TGTGCCAGCCTACCCCCCGGGTGGAATGAAAAACTGTTTTTT.

This clone was seen a few times. CDR3 sequence: CASSNAGKSNSPLHF. For the CDR3, the DNA is TGTGCCAGCAGCAATGCAGGGAAGAGTAATTCACCCCTCCACTTT. J is TRBJ1-6 and V is TRBV28; D is possibly TRBD1 (5 bases). The CDR3 contains 15 residues. CDR1 and CDR2 from the germline V gene are MDHEN and SYDVKM. V dropped 6 bases and J dropped 6 bases, with 15 bases sitting between them.

The J gene is TRBJ2-7, the V gene TRBV6-6, with TRBD1 identical over 8 bases. This CDR3 is 15 amino acids long. With V trimmed by 4 bases and J by 3 bases, 8 bases remained unmatched. In germline, CDR1 is MNHNY, CDR2 SVGAGI (reference sequence). Here the CDR3 DNA reads TGTGCCAGCAGTTCCCTGGCAGGGGGCATCTACGAGCAGTACTTC. Translation gives CASSSLAGGIYEQYF.

V is TRBV19 and J is TRBJ1-1; 7 bases fit TRBD1. J gave up 4 bases and V 6 bases, and 11 bases lay outside the gene matches. Germline V gene lookup returns CDR1 LNHDA and CDR2 SQIVND (reference sequence). The CDR3 loop spans 15 amino acids. The CDR3, as DNA: TGTGCCAGTAGGCGAATGGCAGGGGGAGGCACTGAAGCTTTCTTT. Translated: CASRRMAGGGTEAFF.

The chain employs TRBV5-4 and TRBJ1-1; D is uncertain. This CDR3 comprises 14 residues. Between the trimmed V and J ends, which lost 0 bases and 1 base, there was a span of 7 bases. Germline V CDR1 and CDR2: SGHNT, YYREEE (reference sequence). CDR3 coding DNA: TGTGCCAGCAGCTTGGGCGGAGAGAACACTGAAGCTTTCTTT. Its protein product is CASSLGGENTEAFF.

This clone was counted a single time. V is TRBV7-9 and J is TRBJ1-1; 8 bases are a match to TRBD1. Germline CDR1 and CDR2: SEHNR and FQNEAQ (reference sequence). The V gene end was trimmed by 4 bases and the J gene end by 5 bases; junction bases not matched to a gene: 6. The CDR3 covers 14 residues. The CDR3 here is CASSWQGADTEAFF. CDR3 DNA: TGTGCCAGCAGCTGGCAGGGGGCGGATACTGAAGCTTTCTTT.

The chain combines TRBV6-1 with TRBJ2-1; D is undetermined. This CDR3 contains 14 residues. The ends were cut back, 6 bases at V and 2 bases at J, with 11 bases in the middle. Germline V lookup: CDR1 MNHNS, CDR2 SASEGT. The CDR3 sequence: CASRGSWPYNEQFF. The CDR3 bases are TGTGCCAGCAGGGGGTCGTGGCCCTACAATGAGCAGTTCTTC.

The chain recombines TRBV7-2 with TRBJ1-3; no reliable D call. The ends were cut back, 0 bases at V and 2 bases at J, with 11 bases in the middle. Germline values: CDR1 SGHTA, CDR2 FQGNSA. The CDR3 consists of 16 residues. Written as DNA, the CDR3 is TGTGCCAGCAGCTTAGCAGCGGGAAGGGCTGGAAACACCATATATTTT. Encoded protein: CASSLAAGRAGNTIYF.

This chain's CDR3 is CASSEYRVTNEKLFF. The CDR3 region has the DNA TGTGCCAGCAGTGAATACAGGGTGACTAATGAAAAACTGTTTTTT. The chain joins TRBV25-1 to TRBJ1-4; tentatively, D is TRBD1 (5 bases). The V gene's germline CDR1 is MGHDK and CDR2 SYGVNS. Trimming stripped 0 bases from V and 2 bases from J, with 7 bases between. The CDR3 covers 15 residues. The whole variable domain, remainder taken from reference TRBV25-1 and TRBJ1-4, is EADIYQTPRYLVIGTGKKITLECSQTMGHDKMYWYQQDPGMELHLIHYSYGVNSTEKGDLSSESTVSRIRTEHFPLTLESARPSHTSQYLCASSEYRVTNEKLFFGSGTQLSVL.

This sequence joins TRBV7-2 and TRBJ1-5, with unresolved D. V dropped 3 bases and J dropped 6 bases, with 12 bases sitting between them. There are 14 residues in the CDR3. Per the germline V gene, CDR1 is SGHTA and CDR2 is FQGNSA. DNA of the CDR3: TGTGCCAGCAGCTTCAAAGGGTCCTCTCAGCCCCAGCATTTT. Translated, it gives CASSFKGSSQPQHF.

The J gene is TRBJ2-7, the V gene TRBV19; D remains unclear. V was trimmed by 3 bases and J by 3 bases, leaving 15 bases between them. Germline V gene sequence: CDR1 LNHDA, CDR2 SQIVND (reference sequence). CDR3 length: 15 residues. CDR3 DNA sequence: TGTGCCAGTAGTATTGCCGCGACGGAGTACTACGAGCAGTACTTC. Protein sequence: CASSIAATEYYEQYF.

The chain employs TRBV5-1 and TRBJ2-5, with a weak D call TRBD2 (5 bases). Germline loops: CDR1 SGHRS, CDR2 YFSETQ. This CDR3 region has 13 residues. The V end lost 1 base, the J end lost 4 bases, and 8 bases lay between the germline ends. The CDR3 region has the DNA TGCGCCAGCAGCTTGTCGGCGGGAGAGACCCAGTACTTC. It encodes CASSLSAGETQYF.

V and J are TRBV28 and TRBJ1-6; the D gene is possibly TRBD1 (5 bases). This CDR3 is built from 14 residues. CDR1 MDHEN and CDR2 SYDVKM come from the germline V gene. Trimming left V 6 bases short and J 7 bases short, with 13 bases between. This CDR3 reads CASRSAGTNSPLHF. As DNA, the CDR3 is TGTGCCAGCAGATCGGCTGGGACCAATTCACCCCTCCACTTT. The full variable domain, completed using reference TRBV28 and TRBJ1-6, is DVKVTQSSRYLVKRTGEKVFLECVQDMDHENMFWYRQDPGLGLRLIYFSYDVKMKEKGDIPEGYSVSREKKERFSLILESASTNQTSMYLCASRSAGTNSPLHFGNGTRLTVT.

This clone appeared a single time. The chain combines TRBV5-1 with TRBJ2-5, with 9 bases aligning to TRBD2. The CDR3 extends over 16 amino acids. V dropped 0 bases and J dropped 1; count of bases not matched to a gene: 4. Germline values: CDR1 SGHRS, CDR2 YFSETQ. Here the CDR3 DNA reads TGCGCCAGCAGCTTGGATCCTAGCGGGGCCCAAGAGACCCAGTACTTC. This translates into CASSLDPSGAQETQYF.

The gene calls are TRBV15 and TRBJ1-1; the D is unclear. CDR3 length: 13 amino acids. V lost 0 bases and J lost 2, with 4 bases in between. Germline loops: CDR1 LNHNV, CDR2 YYDKDF (reference sequence). The CDR3 nucleotides are TGTGCCACCAGCAGAGATCGAAACACTGAAGCTTTCTTT. Translating it yields CATSRDRNTEAFF.

CDR3 protein: CASSLQPGGKSSYNEQFF. CDR3 coding DNA: TGTGCCAGCAGCTTGCAACCTGGGGGGAAGAGCTCCTACAATGAGCAGTTCTTC. The gene calls are TRBV7-2 and TRBJ2-1; tentative D call: TRBD2 (6 bases). Germline CDR1 is SGHTA and CDR2 is FQGNSA. Trimming removed 3 bases at V and 0 bases at J, with 18 bases between. This CDR3 spans 18 amino acids.

In regard to this clone: It is unclear where the CDR3 begins or ends on the DNA, so no DNA is shown, and the CDR3 is as TCRdb lists it. V and J are TRBV6-1 and TRBJ2-7. Germline CDR1 reads MNHNS; CDR2 reads SASEGT. The CDR3 totals 14 residues, both ends included. The CDR3: CASILDRDRDEQYF.

CDR3 nucleotide sequence: TGTGCCACCAGCAGAGAGCTAGGGATGGACTACGAGCAGTACTTC. This gives the protein CATSRELGMDYEQYF. The chain couples TRBV15 to TRBJ2-7, with unresolved D. Germline CDR1 reads LNHNV; CDR2 reads YYDKDF (reference sequence). Trimming stripped 0 bases from V and 3 bases from J, with 12 bases between. The CDR3 is made up of 15 amino acids.